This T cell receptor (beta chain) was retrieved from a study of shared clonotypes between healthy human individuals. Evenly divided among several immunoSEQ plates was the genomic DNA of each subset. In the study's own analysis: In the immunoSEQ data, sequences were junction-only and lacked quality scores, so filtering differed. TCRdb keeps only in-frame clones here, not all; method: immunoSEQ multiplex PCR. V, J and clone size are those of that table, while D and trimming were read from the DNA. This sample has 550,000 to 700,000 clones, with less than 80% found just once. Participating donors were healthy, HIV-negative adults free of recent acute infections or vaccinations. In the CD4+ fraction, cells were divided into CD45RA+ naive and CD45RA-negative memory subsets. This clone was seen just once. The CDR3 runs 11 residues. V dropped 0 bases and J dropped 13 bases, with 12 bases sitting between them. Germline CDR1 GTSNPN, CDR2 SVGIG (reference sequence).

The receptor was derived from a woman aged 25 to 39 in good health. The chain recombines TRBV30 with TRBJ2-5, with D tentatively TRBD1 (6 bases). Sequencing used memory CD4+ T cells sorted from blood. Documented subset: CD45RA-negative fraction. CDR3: CAWSVDRLRYF. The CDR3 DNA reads TGTGCCTGGAGTGTAGACAGGCTACGGTACTTC. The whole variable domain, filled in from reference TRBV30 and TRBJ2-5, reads SQTIHQWPATLVQPVGSPLSLECTVEGTSNPNLYWYRQAAGRGLQLLFYSVGIGQISSEVPQNLSASRPQDRQFILSSKKLLLSDSGFYLCAWSVDRLRYFGPGTRLLVL.